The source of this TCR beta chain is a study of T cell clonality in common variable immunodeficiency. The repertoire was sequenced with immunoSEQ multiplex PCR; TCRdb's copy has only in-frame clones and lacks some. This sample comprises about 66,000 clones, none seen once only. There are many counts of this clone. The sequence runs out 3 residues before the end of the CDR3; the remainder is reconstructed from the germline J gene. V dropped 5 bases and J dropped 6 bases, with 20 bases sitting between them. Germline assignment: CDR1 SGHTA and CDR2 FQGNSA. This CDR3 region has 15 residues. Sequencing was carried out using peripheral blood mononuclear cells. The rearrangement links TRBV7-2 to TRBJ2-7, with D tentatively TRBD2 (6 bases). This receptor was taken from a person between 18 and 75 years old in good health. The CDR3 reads CASSPPPVGGREQYF. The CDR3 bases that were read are TGTGCCAGCAGCCCCCCCCCTGTGGGGGGTCGCGAG.